The 32 T cell receptor beta chains below were found in one sample sequenced in a study of brain metastases from non-small cell lung cancer. Generated by immunoSEQ multiplex PCR, the TCRdb table keeps only in-frame clones and is missing some. The sample shows around 1,500 clones, around four fifths of them seen only once. The specimen sequenced was primary lung tumor tissue. Receptor source: a donor aged 40 or over with non-small cell lung cancer.

V usage is TRBV9 and J usage is TRBJ1-2; 10 nucleotides match TRBD1. The CDR3 has 15 residues. The V segment lost 3 bases and the J segment 6 bases; nucleotides outside the gene matches: 8. Germline loops: CDR1 SGDLS, CDR2 YYNGEE. DNA for the CDR3: TGTGCCAGCAGCGCCTGGGACAGGGGAGGAGATGGCTACACCTTC. Translated: CASSAWDRGGDGYTF.

The V call is TRBV28, the J call TRBJ2-5; tentatively, D is TRBD1 (6 bases). The CDR3 runs 13 residues. The ends were cut back, 5 bases at V and 3 bases at J, with 10 bases in the middle. Germline loops: CDR1 MDHEN, CDR2 SYDVKM. The DNA for the CDR3 is TGTGCCAGCAGTCGCAGACAGGAAGAGACCCAGTACTTC. Amino acid sequence: CASSRRQEETQYF.

The V call is TRBV6-5, the J call TRBJ1-5, with 10 bases lining up with TRBD1. The germline CDR1 and CDR2 sequences are MNHEY and SVGAGI. The CDR3 covers 15 residues. The J segment lost 7 bases and the V segment lost 0 bases, leaving 3 bases of the junction unmatched. The CDR3 region is CASSYSGTGDQPQHF. The CDR3 DNA follows: TGTGCCAGCAGTTACTCGGGGACAGGGGACCAGCCCCAGCATTTT.

The chain's CDR3 is CASSIWAAHILNTEAFF. The CDR3 DNA reads TGTGCCAGTAGTATCTGGGCAGCGCACATTTTGAACACTGAAGCTTTCTTT. V usage is TRBV19 and J usage is TRBJ1-1; no firm D call. There are 17 residues in the CDR3. Trimming pared 3 bases from V and 0 bases from J, leaving 17 bases between. The V gene's germline CDR1 is LNHDA and CDR2 SQIVND (reference sequence). The full variable domain, completed using reference TRBV19 and TRBJ1-1, is DGGITQSPKYLFRKEGQNVTLSCEQNLNHDAMYWYRQDPGQGLRLIYYSQIVNDFQKGDIAEGYSVSREKKESFPLTVTSAQKNPTAFYLCASSIWAAHILNTEAFFGQGTRLTVV.

This clone appeared once. The rearrangement uses TRBV28 and TRBJ1-5; 8 positions match TRBD1. This CDR3 has 13 residues. Trimming cost V 6 bases and J 6 bases; bases outside gene matches: 4. CDR1 is MDHEN, CDR2 SYDVKM, per germline. This CDR3 is CASSYRGGQPQHF. CDR3 DNA sequence: TGTGCCAGCAGCTACAGGGGGGGTCAGCCCCAGCATTTT.

This clone was picked up a small number of times. This rearrangement joins TRBV3-1 (or the pseudogene TRBV3-2) to TRBJ1-2; a weak D match, TRBD1 (5 bases). Trimming pared 2 bases from V and 5 bases from J, leaving 24 bases between. The germline V gene has CDR1 LGHDT and CDR2 YNNKEL (reference sequence). There are 18 residues in the CDR3. In nucleotides, the CDR3 is TGTGCCAGCAGCCAATTCTCTCACATCCGGGACCTTGTTTATGGCTACACCTTC. This gives the protein CASSQFSHIRDLVYGYTF.

The rearrangement links TRBV10-3 to TRBJ2-2; perhaps TRBD1 as D (6 bases). The CDR3 totals 11 residues. Trimming removed 11 bases from V and 5 bases from J, with 9 bases in between. Per the germline V gene, CDR1 is ENHRY and CDR2 is SYGVKD. The CDR3 loop reads CAATGTGELFF. CDR3 coding DNA: TGTGCCGCCACAGGGACCGGGGAGCTGTTTTTT.

The chain carries TRBV9 and TRBJ1-3; D gene uncertain. The germline gives CDR1 SGDLS, CDR2 YYNGEE. V was cut by 3 bases and J by 4 bases, with 14 bases left in between. The CDR3 contains 15 residues. CDR3 sequence: CASSDDLGRGNTIYF. The CDR3 coding sequence is TGTGCCAGCAGCGACGATCTCGGGCGAGGAAACACCATATATTTT.

The gene calls are TRBV28 and TRBJ1-5, with D unclear. Germline CDR1 reads MDHEN; CDR2 reads SYDVKM. The CDR3 contains 13 residues. V was cut by 3 bases and J by 12 bases, with 15 bases left in between. The DNA of the CDR3 is TGTGCCAGCAGTTTTCAGATTGGCACATTCCAGCATTTT. Its translation is CASSFQIGTFQHF.

The CDR3 DNA reads TGCGCCAGCAGCCAAGATCGAGTTGGCAATCAGCCCCAGCATTTT. It translates to CASSQDRVGNQPQHF. The rearrangement links TRBV4-3 to TRBJ1-5; D uncertain. V was clipped by 0 bases and J by 2 bases, with 8 bases between them. The CDR3 totals 15 residues. The germline V gene has CDR1 LGHNA and CDR2 YSLEER.

The V and J genes are TRBV4-1 and TRBJ2-1; 9 positions match TRBD2. Per germline, CDR1 MGHRA and CDR2 YSYEKL. This CDR3 is built from 18 residues. V was clipped by 0 bases and J by 6 bases; unmatched bases: 12. The CDR3 region is CASSQDRGGLAGANEQFF. The CDR3 nucleotides read TGCGCCAGCAGCCAAGATCGTGGCGGATTAGCGGGGGCCAATGAGCAGTTCTTC.

The sample holds a few counts of this clone. Other nucleotide sequences in the sample specify the same CDR3. The V gene is TRBV11-3, the J gene TRBJ2-7, with a tentative D call TRBD2 (5 bases). This CDR3 has 12 residues. The germline gives CDR1 SGHNT, CDR2 YENEEA. V was pared by 1 base and J by 6 bases, with 7 bases between. The CDR3 is CASSLASGEQYF. CDR3 sequence (DNA): TGTGCCAGCAGCTTAGCCAGCGGCGAGCAGTACTTC.

This rearrangement joins TRBV6-6 to TRBJ2-2, with a weak D call TRBD2 (7 bases). The germline V and J ends were trimmed by 5 bases and 7 bases, with 23 bases remaining between them. This CDR3 comprises 17 residues. The germline V gene encodes CDR1 MNHNY and CDR2 SVGAGI (reference sequence). In nucleotides, the CDR3 is TGTGCCAGCAGTCTTCTGTCTGGGGGGGCCGGGGTCGGGGAGCTGTTTTTT. Translation: CASSLLSGGAGVGELFF.

About this clone itself: Since a much larger clone is just one base distant, this may be a read error. This sample includes further DNA sequences coding for the same CDR3. The gene calls are TRBV27 and TRBJ2-1, with D possibly TRBD1 on 7 matching bases. Germline assignment: CDR1 MNHEY and CDR2 SMNVEV (reference sequence). The CDR3 spans 12 residues. Written as DNA, the CDR3 is TGTGCCAGCACAGGGGGGCCCAATGAACAGTTCTTC. It is translated as CASTGGPNEQFF.

This clone turned up a few times. The V call is TRBV18, the J call TRBJ1-2; D is ambiguous. CDR1 KGHSH and CDR2 LQKENI come from the germline V gene. Trimming removed 2 bases from V and 4 bases from J, with 14 bases in between. This CDR3 contains 15 residues. The CDR3 DNA reads as TGTGCCAGCTCACCAGAAAGCGCCCCTAGCTATGGCTACACCTTC. Protein: CASSPESAPSYGYTF. The full variable domain, its missing parts supplied by reference TRBV18 and TRBJ1-2, is NAGVMQNPRHLVRRRGQEARLRCSPMKGHSHVYWYRQLPEEGLKFMVYLQKENIIDESGMPKERFSAEFPKEGPSILRIQQVVRGDSAAYFCASSPESAPSYGYTFGSGTRLTVV.

The chain carries TRBV19 and TRBJ1-1, with TRBD1 matching over 9 bases. CDR1 is LNHDA and CDR2 is SQIVND in the germline V gene (reference sequence). This CDR3 comprises 16 residues. Trimming took 3 bases from V and 1 from J; bases not matched to a gene: 6. The CDR3 DNA reads TGTGCCAGTAGTATGTGGGGACAGGGTGCGAACACTGAAGCTTTCTTT. Protein product: CASSMWGQGANTEAFF.

This rearrangement joins TRBV5-6 to TRBJ1-6; possibly TRBD1 for D (6 bases). The CDR3 length is 14 residues. The V and J ends lost 5 bases and 8 bases respectively, with 14 bases between them. The germline V gene encodes CDR1 SGHDT and CDR2 YYEEEE. The CDR3 loop is CASRWGPIDSPLHF. In DNA form, the CDR3 reads TGTGCCAGCAGGTGGGGGCCGATAGATTCACCCCTCCACTTT.

The rearrangement links TRBV7-9 to TRBJ2-3; 7 bases match TRBD2. The CDR3 loop spans 16 amino acids. Germline V gene data show CDR1 as SEHNR and CDR2 as FQNEAQ (reference sequence). Trimming removed 1 base from V and 4 bases from J; junction bases left unmatched: 8. The CDR3, as DNA: TGTGCCAGCAGCTTAGATTTGGGAGGGAGGTCAGATACGCAGTATTTT. Its protein product is CASSLDLGGRSDTQYF.

The V gene is TRBV5-6, the J gene TRBJ2-5; the D gene is possibly TRBD2 (7 bases). Germline V lookup: CDR1 SGHDT, CDR2 YYEEEE. The V and J ends lost 1 base and 4 bases respectively, with 17 bases between them. The CDR3 covers 16 residues. The CDR3 coding sequence is TGTGCCAGCAGCTTGTCTCGAGGGGGGGGCCTAGAGACCCAGTACTTC. It is translated as CASSLSRGGGLETQYF.

The V and J genes are TRBV7-2 and TRBJ2-5; D not resolved. CDR3 length: 14 residues. V was cut by 7 bases and J by 4 bases, with 16 bases left in between. CDR1 and CDR2 from the germline V gene are SGHTA and FQGNSA. The CDR3 sequence is CASIQEYGRETQYF. CDR3 nucleotides: TGTGCCAGCATTCAGGAGTACGGGCGAGAGACCCAGTACTTC.

As regards this clone: Within the sample, other DNA sequences also encode this same CDR3. The genes are TRBV7-2 and TRBJ1-1; D unclear. V shed 5 bases and J shed 2 bases, with 15 bases lying between them. The CDR3 has 15 amino acids. Germline CDR1 SGHTA, CDR2 FQGNSA. This CDR3 reads CASSAWATTNTEAFF. CDR3 coding DNA: TGTGCCAGCAGCGCCTGGGCCACGACAAACACTGAAGCTTTCTTT.

This chain connects TRBV6-5 to TRBJ1-4, with D possibly being TRBD1 (5 bases). Trimming removed 0 bases at V and 6 bases at J, with 11 bases between. The CDR3 contains 15 residues. The germline V gene has CDR1 MNHEY and CDR2 SVGAGI. The CDR3 reads CASSYSGPGDEKLFF. CDR3 in DNA: TGTGCCAGCAGTTACTCGGGACCTGGGGATGAAAAACTGTTTTTT.

The chain recombines TRBV28 with TRBJ1-5, with D hard to call. With 5 bases removed from V and 2 bases from J, the gap between germline ends came to 7 bases. This CDR3 spans 13 amino acids. Germline V CDR1 and CDR2: MDHEN, SYDVKM. This CDR3 reads CASSTDGNQPQHF. CDR3 nucleotide sequence: TGTGCCAGCAGTACCGACGGCAATCAGCCCCAGCATTTT. Full variable domain (rest looked up from reference TRBV28 and TRBJ1-5): DVKVTQSSRYLVKRTGEKVFLECVQDMDHENMFWYRQDPGLGLRLIYFSYDVKMKEKGDIPEGYSVSREKKERFSLILESASTNQTSMYLCASSTDGNQPQHFGDGTRLSIL.

This clone appeared a few times. The chain recombines TRBV6-2 or TRBV6-3 with TRBJ1-2, with TRBD1 identical over 7 bases. This CDR3 has 15 amino acids. Germline V gives CDR1 MNHEY, CDR2 SVGEGT. With V trimmed by 6 bases and J by 4 bases, 11 bases remained unmatched. This CDR3 is CASSRQDRLPYGYTF. CDR3 coding DNA: TGTGCCAGCAGCCGCCAGGACAGGCTCCCCTATGGCTACACCTTC.

CDR3 sequence (DNA): TGTGCCAGCAGCTCTCTCCCGGATGAAAAACTGTTTTTT. It translates to CASSSLPDEKLFF. The chain couples TRBV5-5 to TRBJ1-4, with D hard to call. Germline-derived CDR1 and CDR2 are SGHKS and YYEKEE (reference sequence). There are 13 residues in the CDR3. Trimming took 3 bases from V and 6 from J, leaving 9 bases between them.

This chain connects TRBV6-8 to TRBJ1-2, with 7 bases identical to TRBD1. Per the germline V gene, CDR1 is MNHGY and CDR2 is SAAAGT. The CDR3 contains 19 residues. V trimming: 6 bases; J trimming: 5 bases; junction bases outside the gene matches: 24. This CDR3 reads CASSRARDRTGGYFYGYTF. CDR3 in DNA: TGTGCCAGCAGCCGCGCCCGTGACCGGACAGGAGGGTACTTTTATGGCTACACCTTC.

This rearrangement joins TRBV7-2 to TRBJ2-4; D might be TRBD1 (6 bases). Germline V CDR1 and CDR2: SGHTA, FQGNSA. This CDR3 contains 14 residues. Trimming shortened V by 1 base and J by 9 bases, and 13 bases separated the two germline ends. The CDR3 sequence is CASSLEGRGSIQYF. The CDR3 bases are TGTGCCAGCAGCTTAGAGGGCAGGGGAAGCATTCAGTACTTC.

The rearrangement links TRBV12-3 or TRBV12-4 to TRBJ1-1; 7 bases line up with TRBD1. V dropped 7 bases and J dropped 4; count of bases not matched to a gene: 3. This CDR3 region has 12 residues. In DNA form, the CDR3 reads TGTGCCAGCACCCGGACAGGCACTGAAGCTTTCTTT. As protein: CASTRTGTEAFF.

V and J are TRBV30 and TRBJ1-2; D remains ambiguous. The V gene's germline CDR1 is GTSNPN and CDR2 SVGIG (reference sequence). The ends were cut back, 2 bases at V and 6 bases at J, with 13 bases in the middle. The CDR3 consists of 13 residues. CDR3 sequence (DNA): TGTGCCTGGAGTAGCGACCTCGGAGATGGCTACACCTTC. It codes for CAWSSDLGDGYTF.

This CDR3 reads CASSQVNTISGANVLTF. CDR3 DNA sequence: TGTGCCAGCAGCCAAGTGAACACCATCTCTGGGGCCAACGTCCTGACTTTC. This chain connects TRBV4-2 to TRBJ2-6; D is undetermined. V was clipped by 1 base and J by 0 bases, with 10 bases between them. CDR1 is LGHNA and CDR2 is YNFKEQ in the germline V gene. This CDR3 region has 17 residues.

This rearrangement joins TRBV6-1 to TRBJ2-1, with TRBD2 as a possible D gene (5 bases). V dropped 2 bases and J dropped 7 bases, with 15 bases sitting between them. CDR1 is MNHNS, CDR2 SASEGT, per germline. The CDR3 loop spans 15 amino acids. CDR3 region: CASSEFLSSYNEQFF. CDR3 nucleotide sequence: TGTGCCAGCAGTGAATTCCTTTCTAGCTATAATGAGCAGTTCTTC.

This clone came up a few times. The chain combines TRBV7-2 with TRBJ2-1; D is possibly TRBD1 or TRBD2 (5 bases each). CDR3 length equals 15 residues. In germline, CDR1 is SGHTA, CDR2 FQGNSA. V was clipped by 2 bases and J by 7 bases, with 15 bases between them. The CDR3 bases are TGTGCCAGCAGCTTAAGGACGAGGGGTACGAATGAGCAGTTCTTC. It specifies CASSLRTRGTNEQFF.